This paragraph covers one TCR beta chain sequence. The data were obtained in a study of blood T cell repertoires in COVID-19. Profiled with immunoSEQ multiplex PCR; TCRdb holds only in-frame clones, not every one. The data hold around 12,000 clones, with less than 90% observed a single time. CDR3 length: 13 amino acids. Trimming removed 6 bases from V and 8 bases from J; junction bases left unmatched: 7. Germline-derived CDR1 and CDR2 are SQVTM and ANQGSEA. The specimen was peripheral blood. The receptor comes from a woman aged 60-75 years with active COVID-19. The V gene is TRBV29-1, the J gene TRBJ1-3, with 10 bases matching TRBD1. The CDR3 protein is CSVIGDRGYTIYF. CDR3 nucleotide sequence: TGCAGCGTCATCGGGGACAGGGGCTACACCATATATTTT.